The clone carrying this T cell receptor beta chain was counted between two and nine times. The data were taken from a study of Ad26.COV2.S vaccination and SARS-CoV-2 variants. The CDR3 extends over 15 amino acids. Trimming removed 4 bases at V and 4 bases at J, with 17 bases between. Germline CDR1 LGHNA, CDR2 YNFKEQ. Clones were sequenced by immunoSEQ multiplex PCR, and TCRdb holds only the in-frame ones, with some missing. The sample gives about 420,000 clones, roughly 90% of which show up once; around 3.6% is in the top ten. Specified treatment: 15 to 20 received Ad26.COV2.S at low or high dose, single or two shots; roughly five received placebo; per-sample allocation not given. Specimens were obtained on day 63 following the first vaccine or placebo injection.

The chain uses TRBV4-2 and TRBJ2-7; D may be TRBD2 (8 bases). Here the sequenced sample was peripheral blood, taken in a trial of Ad26.COV2.S vaccine versus placebo. The clonotype comes from a person between 18 and 65 years old who received the Ad26.COV2.S COVID-19 vaccine or a placebo. CDR3 DNA sequence: TGTGCCAGCAGCCTAAGACAGGGACTAGAATACGAGCAGTACTTC. This gives the protein CASSLRQGLEYEQYF.